The clone carrying this T cell receptor beta chain was observed a handful of times. What it binds is unknown. These data belong to a study of shared clonotypes between healthy human individuals. The protocol was immunoSEQ multiplex PCR, while the TCRdb copy is restricted to in-frame clones and leaves out a portion. The sample contains over 850,000 clones, about four fifths of which appear only once. Study-wide results and caveats: Larger estimated richness was generally recorded for naive subsets relative to memory subsets. A handful of donors held about 5% of naive CD4 clonotypes in common.

This receptor was taken from a man between 18 and 29 years old in good health. Some clones in this sample may be carry-over from other donors' samples. The specimen sequenced was memory CD4+ T cells from PBMCs. The subset is: CD45RA-negative fraction.

CDR3 protein: CAWRGRNEKLFF. The CDR3 DNA reads TGTGCCTGGAGGGGGAGGAATGAAAAACTGTTTTTT. The J gene is TRBJ1-4, the V gene TRBV30; D gene uncertain. The CDR3 loop spans 12 amino acids. Germline V gene data show CDR1 as GTSNPN and CDR2 as SVGIG (reference sequence). Between the trimmed V and J ends, which lost 3 bases and 5 bases, there was a span of 7 bases.